Each of the 24 T cell receptor beta chains below was sequenced from the same sample in a study of cytomegalovirus exposure and HLA in healthy donors (dated by TCRdb to 2016 to 2017). Libraries were prepared through the immunoSEQ multiplex PCR assay. A mixture of 60 forward primers for TCR Vbeta segments and 13 reverse primers for TCR Jbeta segments was used in the multiplex PCR. TCRdb mirrors the immuneACCESS table, restricted to in-frame sequences. Some clones are absent from its copies; in checked studies, under half trace to an unresolved V gene, and the reason for the others is unknown. Counted in this sample were about 89,000 clones; around 77% of them appeared once. Of the sample, roughly 3.6% falls within the top ten clones. The sequencing input was PBMCs. Every receptor here comes from a man aged 25 to 40 in good health and CMV-seronegative.

This clone was found a few times. V is TRBV5-1 and J is TRBJ2-5; 13 bases line up with TRBD2. The CDR3 loop spans 15 amino acids. With V trimmed by 4 bases and J by 5 bases, 5 bases remained unmatched. CDR1 is SGHRS, CDR2 YFSETQ, per germline. In nucleotides, the CDR3 is TGCGCCAGCAGCCCAGGACTAGCGGGAGTGGAGACCCAGTACTTC. This sequence encodes CASSPGLAGVETQYF. Full variable domain (missing parts from reference TRBV5-1 and TRBJ2-5): KAGVTQTPRYLIKTRGQQVTLSCSPISGHRSVSWYQQTPGQGLQFLFEYFSETQRNKGNFPGRFSGRQFSNSRSEMNVSTLELGDSALYLCASSPGLAGVETQYFGPGTRLLVL.

This clone showed up just a few times. This chain links TRBV5-1 with TRBJ2-7; D remains unclear. CDR1 is SGHRS and CDR2 is YFSETQ in the germline V gene. The CDR3 loop spans 13 amino acids. Trimming took off 4 bases at V and 6 bases at J, with 14 bases between the two ends. For the CDR3, the DNA is TGCGCCAGCAGCCTGGGGTCTACCGGCGAGCAGTACTTC. Amino acid sequence: CASSLGSTGEQYF.

V and J are TRBV6-5 and TRBJ2-7, with 8 nucleotides matching TRBD1. With 6 bases clipped from V and 3 bases from J, the junction kept 7 bases outside the gene matches. The CDR3 has 14 amino acids. The V gene's germline CDR1 is MNHEY and CDR2 SVGAGI. CDR3 DNA sequence: TGTGCCAGCAGCTCCGTGACAGGGGACTACGAGCAGTACTTC. Translation: CASSSVTGDYEQYF.

V is TRBV5-1 and J is TRBJ1-3, with D unclear. The V end lost 3 bases, the J end lost 0 bases, and 7 bases lay between the germline ends. This CDR3 has 14 amino acids. Germline loops: CDR1 SGHRS, CDR2 YFSETQ. The chain's CDR3 is CASSSASSGNTIYF. CDR3 coding DNA: TGCGCCAGCAGCTCGGCTAGCTCTGGAAACACCATATATTTT.

The J gene is TRBJ2-5, the V gene TRBV18; the match to TRBD2 covers 12 bases. The CDR3 is 17 amino acids. After removal of 2 bases from V and 5 bases from J, the junction contained 9 bases not matched to a gene. Looked up from germline, CDR1 is KGHSH and CDR2 is LQKENI. The CDR3: CASSPFAQLAGGETQYF. CDR3 DNA: TGTGCCAGCTCACCATTTGCTCAACTAGCGGGGGGCGAGACCCAGTACTTC. The full variable domain, its missing parts supplied by reference TRBV18 and TRBJ2-5, is NAGVMQNPRHLVRRRGQEARLRCSPMKGHSHVYWYRQLPEEGLKFMVYLQKENIIDESGMPKERFSAEFPKEGPSILRIQQVVRGDSAAYFCASSPFAQLAGGETQYFGPGTRLLVL.

The V gene is TRBV30, the J gene TRBJ1-2; D may be TRBD1 (5 bases). This CDR3 is 14 amino acids long. V gave up 5 bases and J gave up 2 bases, with 15 bases separating them. Germline V gene lookup returns CDR1 GTSNPN and CDR2 SVGIG (reference sequence). The CDR3 DNA reads as TGTGCCTGGGAGGACAACGTGCGGAACTATGGCTACACCTTC. Translated: CAWEDNVRNYGYTF.

The chain couples TRBV6-5 to TRBJ1-5; 8 positions agree with TRBD1. V gave up 2 bases and J gave up 4 bases; unmatched junction bases: 1. Germline CDR1 MNHEY, CDR2 SVGAGI. This CDR3 region has 14 residues. CDR3 nucleotides: TGTGCCAGCAGTTACGGACAGGGTAATCAGCCCCAGCATTTT. This codes for CASSYGQGNQPQHF.

The chain uses TRBV27 and TRBJ2-2, with D possibly matching TRBD2 (5 bases). The length of the CDR3 is 13 residues. The V end was cut by 5 bases, the J end by 6 bases, with 10 bases between. In germline, CDR1 is MNHEY, CDR2 SMNVEV (reference sequence). CDR3 DNA sequence: TGTGCCAGCAGTCTCCTCGGGGCCGGGGAGCTGTTTTTT. Residues: CASSLLGAGELFF.

On this clone: Compared with germline, one end of the junction differs, possibly owing to a read error. V is TRBV5-1 and J is TRBJ1-2; D uncertain. Germline CDR1 is SGHRS and CDR2 is YFSETQ. The CDR3 totals 11 residues. In DNA, the CDR3 is TGTGCCAGCAGCTCCTACTATGGCTACACCTTC. Translating it yields CASSSYYGYTF.

This clone was counted a few times. The chain carries TRBV6-1 and TRBJ2-1, with 9 bases that match TRBD2. In germline, CDR1 is MNHNS, CDR2 SASEGT. The CDR3 consists of 15 residues. J lost 4 bases, V lost 6 bases, and 7 bases had no gene match. CDR3 protein: CASSLTSGPYNEQFF. For the CDR3, the DNA is TGTGCCAGCAGCCTTACTAGCGGGCCATACAATGAGCAGTTCTTC.

This clone was counted once. The rearrangement joins TRBV7-2 to TRBJ2-1, with D possibly TRBD1 on 6 matching bases. This CDR3 comprises 15 residues. Germline V gene data show CDR1 as SGHTA and CDR2 as FQGNSA. Trimming left V 6 bases short and J 0 bases short, with 12 bases between. The CDR3 region has the DNA TGTGCCAGCAGAAGGACAGCCAGCTCCTACAATGAGCAGTTCTTC. Amino acids: CASRRTASSYNEQFF.

V usage is TRBV19 and J usage is TRBJ2-6; D perhaps matches TRBD2 (5 bases). V was clipped by 5 bases and J by 4 bases, with 12 bases between them. This CDR3 comprises 15 residues. Per the germline V gene, CDR1 is LNHDA and CDR2 is SQIVND (reference sequence). The CDR3 DNA reads as TGTGCCAGTAGTCGGCCGGGGATCGGGGCCAACGTCCTGACTTTC. Its translation is CASSRPGIGANVLTF.

Written as DNA, the CDR3 is TGTGCCAGCAGTGAAGTCAGCGGGGGGCCACCAGATACGCAGTATTTT. This sequence encodes CASSEVSGGPPDTQYF. V and J are TRBV6-1 and TRBJ2-3; 9 bases are shared with TRBD2. This CDR3 is built from 16 residues. J was trimmed by 4 bases and V by 1 base; bases with no gene match: 6. The germline gives CDR1 MNHNS, CDR2 SASEGT.

V is TRBV10-2 and J is TRBJ2-5; no firm D call. The CDR3 totals 13 residues. The V gene lost 2 bases and the J gene lost 7 bases, with 11 bases spanning the gap. Germline V gene lookup returns CDR1 WSHSY and CDR2 SAAADI. CDR3 DNA: TGCGCCAGCAGTGAGATGAGGTCGGGGACCCAGTACTTC. This translates into CASSEMRSGTQYF.

V and J are TRBV5-1 and TRBJ1-2, with D perhaps matching TRBD1 (6 bases). Trimming pared 3 bases from V and 2 bases from J, leaving 11 bases between. This CDR3 has 14 residues. Germline CDR1 is SGHRS and CDR2 is YFSETQ. CDR3 residues: CASSSRGLNYGYTF. CDR3 in DNA: TGCGCCAGCAGCTCCAGGGGTTTGAACTATGGCTACACCTTC.

This chain connects TRBV19 to TRBJ2-7; TRBD2 is a possible D gene (6 bases). This CDR3 has 16 residues. The germline CDR1 and CDR2 sequences are LNHDA and SQIVND (reference sequence). V was trimmed by 6 bases and J by 1 base, leaving 19 bases between them. The CDR3 region has the DNA TGTGCCAGTAGAGACCCCGGGGGACCGCGTTCCTACGAGCAGTACTTC. It codes for CASRDPGGPRSYEQYF.

The rearrangement joins TRBV5-1 to TRBJ2-2; 9 positions match TRBD2. The V gene's germline CDR1 is SGHRS and CDR2 YFSETQ. The V and J ends lost 3 bases and 7 bases, in that order; junction bases with no gene match: 4. The CDR3 totals 14 residues. The CDR3 coding sequence is TGCGCCAGCAGCTCCCATAGCGGGAGCGGGGAGCTGTTTTTT. Its translation: CASSSHSGSGELFF.

Written as DNA, the CDR3 is TGTGCCAGCAGGGGAAGGACAGGGGGCGAATACGAGCAGTACTTC. Its protein is CASRGRTGGEYEQYF. The rearrangement links TRBV6-1 to TRBJ2-7; 11 nucleotides line up with TRBD1. This CDR3 is built from 15 residues. Trimming took 6 bases from V and 4 from J; bases not matched to a gene: 8. From germline, CDR1 is MNHNS and CDR2 SASEGT.

The chain has TRBV11-3 and TRBJ2-3; possibly TRBD2 for D (6 bases). This CDR3 spans 13 amino acids. Trimming cost V 1 base and J 6 bases, with 8 bases left between them. Germline V CDR1 and CDR2: SGHNT, YENEEA. CDR3 sequence reads: CASSLGAGDTQYF. In DNA, the CDR3 is TGTGCCAGCAGCTTAGGTGCGGGGGATACGCAGTATTTT.

This clone was counted once. The chain links TRBV11-3 to TRBJ2-2; no clear D gene. V was shortened by 4 bases and J by 6 bases, with 6 bases between the two germline ends. The CDR3 runs to 12 residues. Germline V gene lookup returns CDR1 SGHNT and CDR2 YENEEA. CDR3 in DNA: TGTGCCAGCAGCTCCAATCCCGGGGAGCTGTTTTTT. This sequence encodes CASSSNPGELFF.

This clone was detected a few times. V is TRBV29-1 and J is TRBJ1-1; no reliable D call. The CDR3 has 12 amino acids. V lost 7 bases and J 0 bases, leaving 9 bases between the germline ends. Looked up from germline, CDR1 is SQVTM and CDR2 is ANQGSEA. CDR3 sequence reads: CSARQVNTEAFF. In nucleotides, the CDR3 is TGCAGCGCTCGTCAGGTGAACACTGAAGCTTTCTTT. Drawing the rest from reference TRBV29-1 and TRBJ1-1, the complete variable domain is SAVISQKPSRDICQRGTSLTIQCQVDSQVTMMFWYRQQPGQSLTLIATANQGSEATYESGFVIDKFPISRPNLTFSTLTVSNMSPEDSSIYLCSARQVNTEAFFGQGTRLTVV.

This rearrangement joins TRBV5-1 to TRBJ2-3; D remains unclear. Trimming stripped 3 bases from V and 5 bases from J, with 10 bases between. The CDR3 runs to 13 residues. Germline lookup yields CDR1 SGHRS and CDR2 YFSETQ. CDR3 sequence reads: CASSYTYEDTQYF. CDR3 sequence (DNA): TGCGCCAGCAGCTATACATATGAAGATACGCAGTATTTT. Drawing the rest from reference TRBV5-1 and TRBJ2-3, the complete variable domain is KAGVTQTPRYLIKTRGQQVTLSCSPISGHRSVSWYQQTPGQGLQFLFEYFSETQRNKGNFPGRFSGRQFSNSRSEMNVSTLELGDSALYLCASSYTYEDTQYFGPGTRLTVL.

This clone has a handful of counts. The rearrangement links TRBV7-9 to TRBJ2-7; the match to TRBD1 covers 7 bases. V shed 3 bases, J shed 0 bases, and the junction held 8 bases outside the gene matches. The CDR3 has 16 residues. Germline V CDR1 and CDR2: SEHNR, FQNEAQ (reference sequence). CDR3 residues: CASSFLSGTVSYEQYF. The CDR3 coding sequence is TGTGCCAGCAGCTTCCTATCCGGGACAGTCTCCTACGAGCAGTACTTC.

The genes are TRBV19 and TRBJ1-1, with D possibly TRBD1 on 5 matching bases. V was trimmed by 7 bases and J by 0 bases, leaving 12 bases between them. Looked up from germline, CDR1 is LNHDA and CDR2 is SQIVND (reference sequence). The CDR3 runs to 14 residues. The CDR3 protein is CASTFGGMNTEAFF. CDR3 sequence (DNA): TGTGCCAGTACCTTCGGGGGGATGAACACTGAAGCTTTCTTT.